This T cell receptor (beta chain) was observed in a study of blood T cell repertoires in COVID-19. The germline CDR1 and CDR2 sequences are SGHTA and FQGNSA. The CDR3 is 15 amino acids. The V end lost 7 bases, the J end lost 1 base, and 14 bases lay between the germline ends. Profiling relied on immunoSEQ multiplex PCR, and the TCRdb table lists in-frame clones only, not all of them. Of more than 350,000 clones listed, roughly nine tenths were seen once; the top ten hold roughly 0.99%. The sequencing input was PBMCs or T cells enriched from blood (not recorded which). This TCR derives from a man aged 18-30 years who had recovered from COVID-19. The chain has TRBV7-2 and TRBJ2-1, with a possible D match to TRBD1 (6 bases). The CDR3 coding sequence is TGTGCCAGCACCCGCAGGGGCGGTTCCTACAATGAGCAGTTCTTC. Its protein product is CASTRRGGSYNEQFF. Filled out from reference TRBV7-2 and TRBJ2-1, the complete variable domain reads GAGVSQSPSNKVTEKGKDVELRCDPISGHTALYWYRQSLGQGLEFLIYFQGNSAPDKSGLPSDRFSAERTGGSVSTLTIQRTQQEDSAVYLCASTRRGGSYNEQFFGPGTRLTVL.